The rows below give T cell receptor beta chains drawn from one sample of a study of shared clonotypes between healthy human individuals. Sequenced by immunoSEQ multiplex PCR; TCRdb stores in-frame clones only, minus some. The sample includes hundreds of thousands of clones, 95% to 96% of them seen just once. The sample was naive CD8+ T cells sorted from blood. The receptors shown here come from a woman in her 30s in good health. CDR3s include the opening cysteine and the closing phenylalanine or tryptophan. The D gene is left open where the match is weak. Size values are once, few and many counts, or a class for expanded clones, and some rows have none.

V gene	clone size	J gene	D gene	CDR3 DNA	CDR3 protein
TRBV7-9	.	TRBJ2-7	TRBD1	TGTGCCAGCAGTACTACCGGGACAGGGGAGTCCTACGAGCAGTACTTC	CASSTTGTGESYEQYF
TRBV27	once	TRBJ2-7	.	TGTGCCAGCAGTCCGGCCAGCTCCTACGAGCAGTACTTC	CASSPASSYEQYF
TRBV2	.	TRBJ2-7	.	TGTGCCAGCAGGGACATGGGGACCTACGAGCAGTACTTC	CASRDMGTYEQYF
TRBV7-9	few	TRBJ1-1	.	TGTGCCAGCAGCGCAACAGGGAGAGGTACTGAAGCTTTCTTT	CASSATGRGTEAFF
TRBV30	.	TRBJ1-3	TRBD1	TGTGCCTGGAGTGCAGACAGGGCTGGAAACACCATATATTTT	CAWSADRAGNTIYF
TRBV7-9	.	TRBJ1-4	.	TGTGCCAGCGTGCGGGGGGAAGAAAAACTGTTTTTT	CASVRGEEKLFF
TRBV7-9	.	TRBJ2-5	TRBD1	TGTGCCAGCAGCTTATACGGGACAGACCAAGAGACCCAGTACTTC	CASSLYGTDQETQYF
TRBV28	.	TRBJ2-7	.	TGTGCCAGCAGTTTAATCAATGAGATCATGGGTGGGCAGTACTTC	CASSLINEIMGGQYF
TRBV18	.	TRBJ2-5	.	TGTGCCAGCTCACCGGGGGGGGCGTCAGAGACCCAGTACTTC	CASSPGGASETQYF
TRBV19	once	TRBJ1-2	.	TGTGCCAGTAGTATTATCTTTGGAGGGGCGGCTAATGGCTACACCTTC	CASSIIFGGAANGYTF
TRBV7-9	.	TRBJ1-4	TRBD1	TGTGCCAGCAGCCTACAGGGGTATGAAAAACTGTTTTTT	CASSLQGYEKLFF
TRBV19	.	TRBJ2-3	.	TGTGCCAGTAGCGGGAGTCGGACAGATACGCAGTATTTT	CASSGSRTDTQYF
TRBV11-2	.	TRBJ1-4	TRBD1	TGTGCCAGCAGCTCGTCAGGGGGCGGAGGTTATAATGAAAAACTGTTTTTT	CASSSSGGGGYNEKLFF
TRBV5-4	.	TRBJ1-2	TRBD1	TGTGCCAGCAGCTTGCTACAGGGGGCGGACTATGGCTACACCTTC	CASSLLQGADYGYTF
TRBV11-2	.	TRBJ1-2	TRBD1	TGTGCCAGCAGCCCCAGCTGGGGACAGGGGTATGGCTACACCTTC	CASSPSWGQGYGYTF
TRBV27	.	TRBJ1-4	.	TGTGCCAGCTCCACAGCAACTAATGAAAAACTGTTTTTT	CASSTATNEKLFF
TRBV15	.	TRBJ1-2	.	TGTGCCACCAGCACCACCGGGACATCTAACTATGGCTACACCTTC	CATSTTGTSNYGYTF
TRBV19	once	TRBJ2-3	.	TGTGCCAGTAGTAATACCCCGGGACCCACAGATACGCAGTATTTT	CASSNTPGPTDTQYF
TRBV10-3	.	TRBJ2-7	.	TGTGCCACCAGGGGACAGCGGGCCGAGCAGTACTTC	CATRGQRAEQYF
TRBV27	.	TRBJ2-7	.	TGTGCCAGCAGTCCCCTCGGAGCGAGCTCCTACGAGCAGTACTTC	CASSPLGASSYEQYF
TRBV5-5	.	TRBJ2-7	.	TGTGCCAGCAGCTTGACTAGTTACTACGAGCAGTACTTC	CASSLTSYYEQYF
TRBV29-1	.	TRBJ2-7	.	TGCAGCGTTGAAGCGGGCGGTAACTCCTACGAGCAGTACTTC	CSVEAGGNSYEQYF
TRBV19	.	TRBJ1-5	.	TGTGCCAGTAGTCGCGACGGAGATAGCAATCAGCCCCAGCATTTT	CASSRDGDSNQPQHF
TRBV28	.	TRBJ2-3	.	TGTGCCAGCAGTTTACTAGTCTCTACGGATACGCAGTATTTT	CASSLLVSTDTQYF
TRBV27	.	TRBJ1-3	.	TGTGCCACCAAGGGCAGCTCTGGAAACACCATATATTTT	CATKGSSGNTIYF
TRBV5-4	.	TRBJ2-1	TRBD1	TGTGCCAGCCACAGGGGAAATGAGCAGTTCTTC	CASHRGNEQFF
TRBV28	.	TRBJ2-7	TRBD1	TGTGCCAGCAGTCTTGGACAGGGCCCCTACGAGCAGTACTTC	CASSLGQGPYEQYF
TRBV5-1	.	TRBJ2-1	TRBD2	TGCGCCAGCAGCTTGAGCCTTAGCGGGAGGTCCAATGAGCAGTTCTTC	CASSLSLSGRSNEQFF
TRBV5-1	.	TRBJ2-1	TRBD2	TGCGCCACTAGGCCGGAGCGGGATTACAATGAGCAGTTCTTC	CATRPERDYNEQFF
TRBV2	.	TRBJ2-1	TRBD2	TGTGCCAGCAGTGAATCGACTAGCGGGGGATACAATGAGCAGTTCTTC	CASSESTSGGYNEQFF
TRBV5-1	.	TRBJ2-1	TRBD1	TGCGCCAGCAGCTACTCGGACAGGGGCTCCTACAATGAGCAGTTCTTC	CASSYSDRGSYNEQFF
TRBV7-6	.	TRBJ2-7	TRBD2	TGTGCCAGCAGCGCGGGACTAGCGGGAGGAAACGAGCAGTACTTC	CASSAGLAGGNEQYF
TRBV28	once	TRBJ1-6	.	TGTGCCAGCAGTCTAAACCTCTATAATTCACCCCTCCACTTT	CASSLNLYNSPLHF